This T cell receptor beta chain was profiled in a study of early T cells in non-severe SARS-CoV-2 infection (dated by TCRdb to about 2021). General notes on the study: Bulk RNA from unsorted whole blood was used for TCR sequencing, so alpha and beta chains could not be paired. General study outcomes and caveats: Matching against VDJdb was skewed toward anti-spike CD8 responses, likely underestimated virus-specific expansions, and missed private and CD4 specificities.

The study was a case-control design nested within a healthcare worker cohort in London, UK, with weekly nasopharyngeal swab PCR tests and blood sampling. Healthcare workers were recruited between 23 and 31 March 2020, during the week of the UK lockdown, and were followed weekly for up to about 16 weeks. This clonotype was recorded at least ten times. What antigen it recognizes has not been identified. The input lacks base qualities; no much larger clone sits a single base away. Library generation was performed with 5' RACE. TCRdb names NextSeq 500 as the instrument used. Unique molecular identifiers were attached to individual cDNA molecules in the TCR library protocol so that sequencing error and PCR bias could be corrected. Both TCR alpha and beta chains were sequenced, and tight co-correlation was observed between alpha and beta sequence abundances in each sample. The authors' pipeline ran thus. Decombinator V4 was used to annotate the V gene, J gene and CDR3 of the TCR sequences. Expanded TCRs were defined as changing significantly between any two time points under a Poisson model with p below 0.0001. TCR abundances were normalised to the total number of TCRs sequenced per sample and expressed as counts per million. A search of VDJdb, accessed on 1 November 2021, was run for TCRs annotated to CMV, EBV and SARS-CoV-2, with TCRs annotated for multiple antigens excluded. TCRdb passed the public sequencing reads through fastp at Q25 and MiXCR, retaining productive beta sequences. Entries that share a CDR3 protein sequence are merged under the most common genes and DNA. None of the V and J calls come from the authors' own analysis; TCRdb made them. The sample table lists about 52,000 distinct CDR3 sequences, roughly 11% of them with a count of one. The ten top clones hold over 10% of the sample.

The receptor comes from an adult who was a healthcare worker with PCR-confirmed SARS-CoV-2 infection or an uninfected control (not recorded which). Sequenced: whole blood.

CDR3 sequence: CASSRQGPHTGELFF. The DNA sequence reads TGTGCCAGCAGCCGACAGGGTCCCCACACCGGGGAGCTGTTTTTT. The chain employs TRBV6-6 and TRBJ2-2, with TRBD1 identical over 7 junction bases. From the germline V gene (reference sequence), CDR1 is MNHNY and CDR2 is SVGAGI. Including cysteine and phenylalanine, the CDR3 has 15 amino acids. Of the read, only the CDR3 DNA is kept; its 45 bases are in frame from base 1. Trimming removed 6 bases from V and 3 bases from J; the gene matches leave 7 bases unexplained.